One and the same sample provided the 22 T cell receptor beta chains below, sequenced in a study of T cell repertoires in cytomegalovirus infection. TCRdb ran MiXCR on the reads and lists one entry per CDR3 protein. The sample contains roughly 100,000 distinct CDR3 sequences, approximately 16% of which appear only once. Sequencing was performed on PBMCs. The receptors here all came from a human donor in good health (CMV status not recorded). Some clones in this sample may be carry-over from other donors' samples.

This clonotype was found many times. The rearrangement links TRBV7-2 to TRBJ2-7; 11 bases are shared with TRBD1. Per the germline V gene, CDR1 is SGHTA and CDR2 is FQGNSA. After removal of 5 bases from V and 5 bases from J, the junction contained 11 bases not matched to a gene. The CDR3 has 16 amino acids. The CDR3 loop reads CASSANRDRGRNEQYF. The DNA of the CDR3 is TGTGCCAGCAGCGCGAACCGGGACAGGGGGAGGAACGAGCAGTACTTC.

This clonotype was counted only a few times. The CDR3 sequence: CASKGRDRVHSPLHF. The CDR3 bases are TGTGCCAGCAAAGGGAGGGACAGGGTTCATTCACCCCTCCACTTT. The chain is built from TRBV28 and TRBJ1-6; TRBD1 aligns across 9 bases. Germline V gene data show CDR1 as MDHEN and CDR2 as SYDVKM. Unmatched junction bases numbered 9, after V lost 7 bases and J lost 8 bases. The CDR3 is made up of 15 amino acids.

This clonotype came up many times. The CDR3 here is CASSLNEGAYTF. The CDR3 DNA is TGTGCCAGCAGCCTCAATGAGGGGGCCTACACCTTC. The J gene is TRBJ1-2, the V gene TRBV6-2 or TRBV6-3, with 7 bases matching TRBD1. Per the germline V gene, CDR1 is MNHEY and CDR2 is SVGEGT. Trimming at V came to 6 bases and at J to 10 bases, leaving 8 bases not matched to a gene. CDR3 length: 12 residues.

This clonotype was detected ten times or more. The V call is TRBV28, the J call TRBJ1-1, with unresolved D. Germline CDR1 and CDR2: MDHEN and SYDVKM. The CDR3 contains 14 residues. Deletions cut 2 bases from V and 1 base from J, with 8 bases between. CDR3 in DNA: TGTGCCAGCAGTTTAGACTACCGGAACACTGAAGCTTTCTTT. Translated: CASSLDYRNTEAFF.

By its share, this clonotype is medium-sized. V usage is TRBV7-8 and J usage is TRBJ2-2; tentatively, D is TRBD2 (7 bases). The CDR3 covers 15 residues. Trimming shortened V by 3 bases and J by 3 bases, and 11 bases separated the two germline ends. From germline, CDR1 is SGHVS and CDR2 FQNEAQ. DNA for the CDR3: TGTGCCAGCAGCTTCGGGGGGCCGGACACCGGGGAGCTGTTTTTT. Its protein product is CASSFGGPDTGELFF.

This clonotype was seen more than once but under ten times. The genes are TRBV7-9 and TRBJ2-6; TRBD1 aligns across 7 bases. J lost 1 base, V lost 8 bases, and 17 bases had no gene match. The germline V gene has CDR1 SEHNR and CDR2 FQNEAQ (reference sequence). The CDR3 loop spans 19 amino acids. The CDR3: CASRLKGASRSSGANVLTF. In DNA, the CDR3 is TGTGCCAGCCGCCTCAAGGGGGCGTCACGATCGTCTGGGGCCAACGTCCTGACTTTC.

The gene calls are TRBV20-1 and TRBJ1-2, with 7 bases lining up with TRBD1. This CDR3 contains 13 residues. The V gene end was trimmed by 5 bases and the J gene end by 4 bases; junction bases not matched to a gene: 7. Germline V gives CDR1 DFQATT, CDR2 SNEGSKA (reference sequence). The CDR3 DNA reads TGCAGTGCTTTTGACAGGGTTAGCTATGGCTACACCTTC. Translating it yields CSAFDRVSYGYTF.

This clonotype turned up a few times. J is TRBJ1-5 and V is TRBV28; tentative D call: TRBD1 (5 bases). Trimming shortened V by 8 bases and J by 4 bases, and 15 bases separated the two germline ends. The CDR3 runs to 14 residues. Per germline, CDR1 MDHEN and CDR2 SYDVKM. As DNA, the CDR3 is TGTGCCAGCCTGGAGGGGACGACTAATCAGCCCCAGCATTTT. Amino acids: CASLEGTTNQPQHF.

V usage is TRBV29-1 and J usage is TRBJ1-1; no definite D call. Germline V gives CDR1 SQVTM, CDR2 ANQGSEA. Deletions cut 6 bases from V and 3 bases from J, with 11 bases between. The CDR3 runs 12 residues. CDR3 protein: CSVASADTEAFF. CDR3 nucleotides: TGCAGCGTCGCCTCTGCGGACACTGAAGCTTTCTTT.

V gene TRBV28 combines with J gene TRBJ1-2, with D unclear. The CDR3 totals 12 residues. The V end was cut by 4 bases, the J end by 2 bases, with 5 bases between. The germline gives CDR1 MDHEN, CDR2 SYDVKM. The CDR3 here is CASSSENYGYTF. CDR3 coding DNA: TGTGCCAGCAGTTCAGAAAACTATGGCTACACCTTC.

This clonotype was detected many times. Relative to the germline gene, one junction end is altered; a read error may explain this. The chain links TRBV9 to TRBJ2-3; tentative D call: TRBD2 (5 bases). This CDR3 region has 13 residues. Germline CDR1 reads SGDLS; CDR2 reads YYNGEE. CDR3 protein: CASSVVLEDTQFF. CDR3 nucleotide sequence: TGTGCCAGCAGCGTAGTACTGGAGGATACGCAGTTTTTT. Variable domain in full (rest from reference TRBV9 and TRBJ2-3): DSGVTQTPKHLITATGQRVTLRCSPRSGDLSVYWYQQSLDQGLQFLIQYYNGEERAKGNILERFSAQQFPDLHSELNLSSLELGDSALYFCASSVVLEDTQFFGPGTRLTVL.

At least ten counts were recorded for this clonotype. J is TRBJ1-2 and V is TRBV7-2; D not certain. This CDR3 contains 12 residues. Germline loops: CDR1 SGHTA, CDR2 FQGNSA. The V end was cut by 1 base, the J end by 8 bases, with 8 bases between. The CDR3 nucleotides read TGTGCCAGCAGCTTAGACCGGCGGGGCTACACCTTC. This sequence encodes CASSLDRRGYTF.

This chain uses TRBV6-2 or TRBV6-3 with TRBJ2-1, with D unclear. The CDR3 is 11 amino acids. The germline V gene encodes CDR1 MNHEY and CDR2 SVGEGT. V dropped 5 bases and J dropped 10 bases, with 9 bases sitting between them. The CDR3 coding sequence is TGTGCCAGCAGTCGGACGAGGGAGCAGTTCTTC. Translating it yields CASSRTREQFF.

This clonotype was found a few times. V is TRBV5-1 and J is TRBJ2-1; TRBD2 matches at 10 bases. Trimming cost V 0 bases and J 8 bases; bases outside gene matches: 11. The germline gives CDR1 SGHRS, CDR2 YFSETQ. This CDR3 contains 17 residues. The CDR3 protein is CASSLGDHSGGLHEQFF. The CDR3, as DNA: TGCGCCAGCAGCTTGGGGGACCATAGCGGGGGGTTGCATGAGCAGTTCTTC.

The V and J genes are TRBV5-1 and TRBJ1-3; possible D gene TRBD1, 5 bases. The CDR3 has 14 residues. CDR1 is SGHRS, CDR2 YFSETQ, per germline. V lost 4 bases and J lost 7, with 15 bases in between. As DNA, the CDR3 is TGCGCCAGCAGCACCGGGGGACTCGGGAACACCATATATTTT. Its translation is CASSTGGLGNTIYF.

This clonotype has ten or more counts. The V call is TRBV7-6, the J call TRBJ1-1; D is undetermined. V was pared by 3 bases and J by 2 bases, with 7 bases between. The length of the CDR3 is 13 residues. The germline V gene encodes CDR1 SGHVS and CDR2 FNYEAQ. CDR3 protein: CASSFQVNTEAFF. DNA for the CDR3: TGTGCCAGCAGCTTCCAAGTCAACACTGAAGCTTTCTTT.

The V gene is TRBV20-1, the J gene TRBJ1-6; D is uncertain. This CDR3 is built from 16 residues. V shed 3 bases and J shed 8 bases, with 20 bases lying between them. The germline gives CDR1 DFQATT, CDR2 SNEGSKA (reference sequence). CDR3 sequence (DNA): TGCAGTGCTAGTCCCCTCGGTAGGGCAGAGGATTCACCCCTCCACTTT. Its protein product is CSASPLGRAEDSPLHF.

V gene TRBV10-3 combines with J gene TRBJ2-5; 9 bases match TRBD1. The V gene's germline CDR1 is ENHRY and CDR2 SYGVKD. CDR3 length equals 14 residues. V lost 5 bases, J lost 5 bases, and 6 bases stayed unmatched. The CDR3 bases are TGTGCCATCAGTTCACAGGGGGCAGGGGAGACCCAGTACTTC. Encoded protein: CAISSQGAGETQYF.

V and J are TRBV29-1 and TRBJ2-5, with D possibly TRBD1 on 5 matching bases. The CDR3 is 13 amino acids. Germline CDR1 SQVTM, CDR2 ANQGSEA. The germline V and J ends were trimmed by 5 bases and 5 bases, with 15 bases remaining between them. The CDR3, as DNA: TGCAGCGTTCTTAAAGGGGTAGGGGAGACCCAGTACTTC. It codes for CSVLKGVGETQYF.

The chain has TRBV29-1 and TRBJ1-1, with D unclear. This CDR3 comprises 11 residues. Trimming took off 7 bases at V and 6 bases at J, with 12 bases between the two ends. The germline V gene has CDR1 SQVTM and CDR2 ANQGSEA. The CDR3 nucleotides are TGCAGCGGCGTGGTACGGGCTGAAGCTTTCTTT. This codes for CSGVVRAEAFF.

This clonotype came up a few times. The CDR3 DNA reads TGTGCCAGCTCACCACAGGTTGTGAACACTGAAGCTTTCTTT. Protein product: CASSPQVVNTEAFF. The rearrangement joins TRBV18 to TRBJ1-1; D unclear. CDR1 is KGHSH, CDR2 LQKENI, per germline. Deletions cut 1 base from V and 0 bases from J, with 6 bases between. CDR3 length equals 14 residues. The entire variable domain, with the rest obtained from reference TRBV18 and TRBJ1-1, is as follows: NAGVMQNPRHLVRRRGQEARLRCSPMKGHSHVYWYRQLPEEGLKFMVYLQKENIIDESGMPKERFSAEFPKEGPSILRIQQVVRGDSAAYFCASSPQVVNTEAFFGQGTRLTVV.

The chain carries TRBV7-2 and TRBJ1-4, with 7 bases fitting TRBD1. The length of the CDR3 is 15 residues. Looked up from germline, CDR1 is SGHTA and CDR2 is FQGNSA. The V gene end was trimmed by 3 bases and the J gene end by 0 bases; junction bases not matched to a gene: 1. The CDR3 DNA reads TGTGCCAGCAGCTTTGACAGGGCAACTAATGAAAAACTGTTTTTT. Its translation is CASSFDRATNEKLFF.